The entry below describes one TCR beta chain. One entry per CDR3 protein, called by TCRdb with MiXCR from the reads. The table has more than 400,000 distinct CDR3 sequences, 26% seen once. This entry is derived from a study of T cell repertoires in cytomegalovirus infection. The CDR3 totals 17 residues. Per the germline V gene, CDR1 is SNHLY and CDR2 is FYNNEI. The V gene lost 10 bases and the J gene lost 1 base, with 25 bases spanning the gap. The sequencing sample was made of PBMCs. The clonotype was recovered from a human donor in good health (CMV status not recorded). Some clones in this sample may be carry-over from other donors' samples. The J gene is TRBJ1-1, the V gene TRBV2, with a weak D call TRBD1 (5 bases). The CDR3 nucleotides are TGTGCCATCACGACTAAGGTCGGATTAACAGGGAACACTGAAGCTTTCTTT. Residues: CAITTKVGLTGNTEAFF.